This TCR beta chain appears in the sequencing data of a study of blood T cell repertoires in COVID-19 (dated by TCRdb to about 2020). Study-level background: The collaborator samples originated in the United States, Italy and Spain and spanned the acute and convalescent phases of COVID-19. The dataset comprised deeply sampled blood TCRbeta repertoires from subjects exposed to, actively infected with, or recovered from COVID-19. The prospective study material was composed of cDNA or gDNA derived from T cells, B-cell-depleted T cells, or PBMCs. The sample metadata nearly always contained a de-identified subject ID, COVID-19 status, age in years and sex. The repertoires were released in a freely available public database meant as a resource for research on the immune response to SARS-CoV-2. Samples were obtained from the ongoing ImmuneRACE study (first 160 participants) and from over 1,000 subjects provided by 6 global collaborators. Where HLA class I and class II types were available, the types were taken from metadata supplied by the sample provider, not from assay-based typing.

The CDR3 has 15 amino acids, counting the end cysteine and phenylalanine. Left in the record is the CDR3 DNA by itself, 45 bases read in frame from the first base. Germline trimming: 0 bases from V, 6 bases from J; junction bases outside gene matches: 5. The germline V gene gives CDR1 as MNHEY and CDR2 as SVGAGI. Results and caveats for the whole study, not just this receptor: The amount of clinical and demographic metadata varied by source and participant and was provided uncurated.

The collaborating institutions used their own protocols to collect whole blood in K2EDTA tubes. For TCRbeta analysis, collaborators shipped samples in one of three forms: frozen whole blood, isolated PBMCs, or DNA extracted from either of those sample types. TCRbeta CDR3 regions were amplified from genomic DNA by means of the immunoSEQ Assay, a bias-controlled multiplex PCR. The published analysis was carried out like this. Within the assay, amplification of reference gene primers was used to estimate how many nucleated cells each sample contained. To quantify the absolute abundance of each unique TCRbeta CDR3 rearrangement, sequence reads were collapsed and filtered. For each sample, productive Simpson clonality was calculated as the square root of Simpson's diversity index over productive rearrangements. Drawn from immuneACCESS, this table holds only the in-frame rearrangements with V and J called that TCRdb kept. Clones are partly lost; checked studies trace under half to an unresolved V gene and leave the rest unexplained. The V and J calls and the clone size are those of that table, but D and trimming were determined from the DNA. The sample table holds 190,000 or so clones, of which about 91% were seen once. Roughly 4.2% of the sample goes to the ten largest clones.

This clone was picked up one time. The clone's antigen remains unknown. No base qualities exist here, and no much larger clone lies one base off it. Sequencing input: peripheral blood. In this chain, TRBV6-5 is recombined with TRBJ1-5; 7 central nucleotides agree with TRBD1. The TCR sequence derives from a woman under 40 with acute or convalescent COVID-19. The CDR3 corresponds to CASSYSTGDGQPQHF. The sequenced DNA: TGTGCCAGCAGTTACTCAACAGGGGATGGTCAGCCCCAGCATTTT.